This T cell receptor beta chain is from a study of response to subunit inactivated influenza vaccine (dated by TCRdb to the late 2010s). With regard to the full study: Deep quantitative T cell receptor repertoire profiling was used in the study to track responses to a trivalent subunit inactivated influenza vaccine. Beyond this particular receptor, the publication reports: The authors suggested that each seasonal influenza vaccination may recruit only a limited number of new T cells.

This clonotype was observed at least ten times. No cognate antigen has been identified for it. Base quality data are lacking; no much larger clone is found one base away. The CDR3 contains 12 residues, cysteine and phenylalanine counted. The CDR3 DNA has 36 bases and is translated from base 1. Trimming at the junction amounts to 6 bases on V and 5 bases on J, and the germline ends lie 13 bases apart. In the germline V gene (reference sequence), CDR1 corresponds to DFQATT and CDR2 to SNEGSKA. Receptor libraries were prepared by RT-PCR. Sequencing relied on an Illumina HiSeq 2500. TCRdb reworked the public reads: Q25 trimming with fastp, MiXCR clone assembly, productive beta chains retained. Every entry covers one CDR3 protein and lists the most common genes and DNA from its rows. The sample table contains around 160,000 distinct CDR3 sequences; only one count was recorded for roughly a tenth of them. Of the sample, roughly an eighth falls within the top ten clones.

The sample's time point label, decoded: 45 to 55 days after influenza vaccine administration. The input for sequencing was non-naive T cells sorted from PBMCs, taken roughly 6 weeks after vaccination. In the paper's terms, the cell subset or site label means: memory T cell fraction. The rearrangement joined TRBV20-1 to TRBJ1-1, with the D gene uncertain. The sequence was collected from a man aged 50 or older who received an inactivated influenza vaccine. Donor details come from another sample of the same person, matched by shared clones. The nucleotides read TGCAGTGCCGGACTGGGTTTGACTGAAGCTTTCTTT. This gives the protein CSAGLGLTEAFF.